Below, one T cell receptor (beta chain) is given with its context. Its antigen is as yet unknown. The data were taken from a study of T-cell reconstitution after alpha-beta-depleted transplantation in children. Unique molecular identifiers were used to barcode this TCRbeta library. One entry per CDR3 protein results from TCRdb running MiXCR on the PCR reads. This sample yields around 580,000 distinct CDR3 sequences, of which under 30% are seen a single time; less than 15% belongs to the top ten. General observations from the study: Reportedly, only several hundred clones from non-depleted graft cells drove alpha-beta T-cell counts at about two months. Counts and diversity of T cells one year after transplant came mostly from newly produced T cells. TCRbeta diversity was high at day 60 in some patients (a result of surviving recipient T cells and thymic progenitors).

Germline CDR1 reads LGHDT; CDR2 reads YNNKEL (reference sequence). Losses at the gene ends were 4 bases for V and 5 bases for J; bases not matched to a gene: 12. The CDR3 extends over 16 amino acids. This clonotype was sampled from a boy in the first two years of life who had a stem cell transplant for acute myeloid leukemia, so the T cells may come from the graft donor. The J gene is TRBJ2-5, the V gene TRBV3-1; 8 bases fit TRBD1. The sample was PBMCs, mostly from graft donor cells, taken 360 days after TCRalphabeta/CD19-depleted stem cell transplant. The CDR3 spells CASSRRQGTPWETQYF. CDR3 DNA sequence: TGTGCCAGCAGCCGGAGACAGGGGACGCCGTGGGAGACCCAGTACTTC.